Following are 22 T cell receptor beta chains from one sample sequenced in a study of blood T cell repertoires in COVID-19. Clones were sequenced by immunoSEQ multiplex PCR, and TCRdb holds only the in-frame ones, with some missing. The data show about 150,000 clones, roughly 89% seen once. Sequences were obtained from peripheral blood. These receptors were obtained from a man aged 55 to 70 with active or convalescent COVID-19.

The gene calls are TRBV19 and TRBJ1-5; D may be TRBD1 (6 bases). The CDR3 contains 17 residues. The ends were cut back, 1 base at V and 2 bases at J, with 15 bases in the middle. The germline V gene has CDR1 LNHDA and CDR2 SQIVND (reference sequence). The CDR3 DNA is TGTGCCAGTAGTATAGCCTATACAGGGATTCGCAATCAGCCCCAGCATTTT. Its translation: CASSIAYTGIRNQPQHF.

This chain links TRBV29-1 with TRBJ1-1, with D possibly matching TRBD1 (5 bases). The ends were cut back, 7 bases at V and 0 bases at J, with 12 bases in the middle. The CDR3 is made up of 13 amino acids. Germline V CDR1 and CDR2: SQVTM, ANQGSEA. The CDR3 loop reads CSAQGWVNTEAFF. The CDR3 coding sequence is TGCAGCGCGCAGGGTTGGGTGAACACTGAAGCTTTCTTT.

This chain joins TRBV30 and TRBJ2-5; the match to TRBD2 covers 9 bases. CDR1 and CDR2 from the germline V gene are GTSNPN and SVGIG (reference sequence). CDR3 length: 16 residues. J lost 1 base, V lost 0 bases, and 6 bases had no gene match. CDR3 amino acids: CAWSVWGGGAQETQYF. As DNA, the CDR3 is TGTGCCTGGAGTGTATGGGGCGGGGGGGCCCAAGAGACCCAGTACTTC.

The J gene is TRBJ2-1, the V gene TRBV5-1; D uncertain. V dropped 2 bases and J dropped 0 bases, with 9 bases sitting between them. Germline lookup yields CDR1 SGHRS and CDR2 YFSETQ. The CDR3 consists of 15 residues. The CDR3 DNA is TGCGCCAGCAGCTTAGCCCCTGGCTCCTACAATGAGCAGTTCTTC. Translated, it gives CASSLAPGSYNEQFF.

The chain uses TRBV28 and TRBJ1-2; 9 bases align to TRBD1. There are 18 residues in the CDR3. V gave up 1 base and J gave up 1 base; unmatched junction bases: 10. The germline V gene has CDR1 MDHEN and CDR2 SYDVKM. The CDR3 region is CASSLYRDRAGRNYGYTF. The CDR3 coding sequence is TGTGCCAGCAGTTTATATCGGGACAGGGCCGGCCGTAACTATGGCTACACCTTC.

This clone has a single count. The chain uses TRBV2 and TRBJ2-7, with D possibly TRBD2 on 5 matching bases. V lost 7 bases, J lost 6 bases, and 16 bases lay in between. CDR3 size: 13 residues. Germline V CDR1 and CDR2: SNHLY, FYNNEI. The DNA of the CDR3 is TGTGCCAGCATGAAAGGTCGGGGTGGCGAGCAGTACTTC. Protein sequence: CASMKGRGGEQYF.

The CDR3 DNA reads as TGCGCCAGCAGCTTGTACGGGGGTGAGGGCTACACCTTC. Translation: CASSLYGGEGYTF. The V call is TRBV5-1, the J call TRBJ1-2, with a tentative D call TRBD1 (5 bases). Trimming took 1 base from V and 8 from J, leaving 12 bases between them. CDR1 is SGHRS and CDR2 is YFSETQ in the germline V gene. The CDR3 sequence is 13 residues long. Drawing the rest from reference TRBV5-1 and TRBJ1-2, the complete variable domain is KAGVTQTPRYLIKTRGQQVTLSCSPISGHRSVSWYQQTPGQGLQFLFEYFSETQRNKGNFPGRFSGRQFSNSRSEMNVSTLELGDSALYLCASSLYGGEGYTFGSGTRLTVV.

The chain joins TRBV27 to TRBJ2-3, with 11 bases identical to TRBD2. J was trimmed by 6 bases and V by 6 bases; bases with no gene match: 8. This CDR3 is 15 amino acids long. Looked up from germline, CDR1 is MNHEY and CDR2 is SMNVEV (reference sequence). The CDR3 nucleotides are TGTGCCAGCAGGATACTAGCGGGAGTGGGGGATACGCAGTATTTT. This translates into CASRILAGVGDTQYF.

This clone was counted a single time. This chain links TRBV6-1 with TRBJ1-6; D is uncertain. This CDR3 region has 13 residues. The germline V gene has CDR1 MNHNS and CDR2 SASEGT. The ends were cut back, 1 base at V and 6 bases at J, with 4 bases in the middle. The CDR3 sequence is CASSEDSNSPLHF. The CDR3 bases are TGTGCCAGCAGTGAAGACAGTAATTCACCCCTCCACTTT.

This clone was observed a single time. The J gene is TRBJ1-6, the V gene TRBV3-1 (or the pseudogene TRBV3-2); D possibly corresponds to TRBD1 (6 bases). This CDR3 region has 16 residues. With 4 bases removed from V and 7 bases from J, the gap between germline ends came to 17 bases. Looked up from germline, CDR1 is LGHDT and CDR2 is YNNKEL (reference sequence). The CDR3 DNA follows: TGTGCCAGCAGCCCTACAGGGTCCGCAGGAAATTCACCCCTCCACTTT. Translation: CASSPTGSAGNSPLHF.

This rearrangement joins TRBV11-2 to TRBJ2-5, with TRBD2 matching 11 bases. The CDR3 contains 17 residues. V was pared by 5 bases and J by 0 bases, with 8 bases of the junction left unmatched. CDR1 and CDR2 from the germline V gene are SGHAT and FQNNGV. Written as DNA, the CDR3 is TGTGCCAGCAGCCGGCACGGGACTAGCGGTTACCAAGAGACCCAGTACTTC. Translation: CASSRHGTSGYQETQYF.

The chain recombines TRBV19 with TRBJ1-2; TRBD1 matches 9 bases. The junction had 9 bases not matched to a gene; V was cut back by 7 bases and J by 6 bases. The germline V gene has CDR1 LNHDA and CDR2 SQIVND (reference sequence). This CDR3 is 14 amino acids long. The CDR3 spells CASTSRGTGNGYTF. The CDR3 nucleotides are TGTGCCAGTACCTCCCGAGGGACAGGGAATGGCTACACCTTC.

The chain joins TRBV30 to TRBJ2-7; no reliable D call. Trimming removed 0 bases from V and 2 bases from J, with 14 bases in between. This CDR3 has 15 amino acids. Germline V gives CDR1 GTSNPN, CDR2 SVGIG (reference sequence). CDR3 sequence reads: CAWSVGSSTAYEQYF. CDR3 nucleotides: TGTGCCTGGAGTGTAGGAAGCAGCACAGCCTACGAGCAGTACTTC. Full variable domain (rest looked up from reference TRBV30 and TRBJ2-7): SQTIHQWPATLVQPVGSPLSLECTVEGTSNPNLYWYRQAAGRGLQLLFYSVGIGQISSEVPQNLSASRPQDRQFILSSKKLLLSDSGFYLCAWSVGSSTAYEQYFGPGTRLTVT.

The chain carries TRBV7-9 and TRBJ1-4, with D perhaps TRBD1 (5 bases). Germline V gene sequence: CDR1 SEHNR, CDR2 FQNEAQ (reference sequence). The V and J ends lost 1 base and 6 bases respectively, with 12 bases between them. The CDR3 extends over 15 amino acids. The CDR3 DNA follows: TGTGCCAGCAGCTTAGGTCAGGGAAGTCATGAAAAACTGTTTTTT. Translation gives CASSLGQGSHEKLFF.

The chain couples TRBV7-5 to TRBJ2-7; no DNA check was done on the table's D call, TRBD2. TRBV7-5 is flagged as a pseudogene. The CDR3 consists of 18 residues. The CDR3 sequence: CARSEQGLAGGYSYEQYF. CDR3 nucleotide sequence: TGTGCCAGAAGCGAGCAAGGACTAGCGGGAGGGTACTCCTACGAGCAGTACTTC.

This clone was counted once. V is TRBV5-1 and J is TRBJ2-2; D possibly corresponds to TRBD2 (6 bases). Germline-derived CDR1 and CDR2 are SGHRS and YFSETQ. Trimming shortened V by 3 bases and J by 8 bases, and 14 bases separated the two germline ends. The CDR3 contains 14 residues. The CDR3 here is CASSSGTHGGELFF. The CDR3 DNA follows: TGCGCCAGCAGCTCCGGGACTCATGGAGGGGAGCTGTTTTTT.

V gene TRBV3-1 (or the pseudogene TRBV3-2) combines with J gene TRBJ1-2, with TRBD1 matching over 9 bases. Trimming removed 4 bases from V and 2 bases from J; junction bases left unmatched: 2. The CDR3 has 14 residues. Per the germline V gene, CDR1 is LGHDT and CDR2 is YNNKEL (reference sequence). The CDR3 protein is CASSRGQGNYGYTF. As DNA, the CDR3 is TGTGCCAGCAGCCGAGGACAGGGGAACTATGGCTACACCTTC.

This chain connects TRBV4-3 to TRBJ2-7; no firm D call. The CDR3 has 13 amino acids. Trimming pared 0 bases from V and 3 bases from J, leaving 6 bases between. Per the germline V gene, CDR1 is LGHNA and CDR2 is YSLEER. The DNA for the CDR3 is TGCGCCAGCAGCCAAGATGAGAGCTACGAGCAGTACTTC. Amino acids: CASSQDESYEQYF.

The V call is TRBV6-5, the J call TRBJ1-5, with D maybe TRBD1 (6 bases). CDR1 is MNHEY, CDR2 SVGAGI, per germline. CDR3 length: 13 residues. The V end was cut by 6 bases, the J end by 5 bases, with 11 bases between. The CDR3 region has the DNA TGTGCCAGCAGAGCAGGGGTCTATCAGCCCCAGCATTTT. Translation: CASRAGVYQPQHF.

This clone appeared a single time. The chain is built from TRBV28 and TRBJ1-5; D not certain. Germline V gene sequence: CDR1 MDHEN, CDR2 SYDVKM. The CDR3 spans 12 residues. V gave up 2 bases and J gave up 6 bases, with 5 bases separating them. CDR3 residues: CASSLIFQPQHF. CDR3 nucleotide sequence: TGTGCCAGCAGTTTAATCTTTCAGCCCCAGCATTTT.

This chain links TRBV30 with TRBJ1-1; 7 nucleotides align to TRBD1. This CDR3 is 12 amino acids long. Looked up from germline, CDR1 is GTSNPN and CDR2 is SVGIG (reference sequence). Germline trimming cut 2 bases from V and 11 bases from J; bases unmatched to any gene: 8. This CDR3 reads CAWSWGQPRAFF. DNA of the CDR3: TGTGCCTGGAGTTGGGGACAGCCGAGGGCTTTCTTT.

The chain joins TRBV12-3 or TRBV12-4 to TRBJ1-2; 7 bases line up with TRBD1. Trimming cost V 2 bases and J 3 bases; bases outside gene matches: 0. The CDR3 has 13 amino acids. CDR3 in amino acids: CASSLQGDYGYTF. The CDR3, as DNA: TGTGCCAGCAGTTTACAGGGGGACTATGGCTACACCTTC.